This T cell receptor (beta chain) was retrieved from a study of blood T cell repertoires in COVID-19. At the level of the study: PBMCs, B-cell-depleted T cells, or T cells were the source of the cDNA or gDNA that made up the material.

The CDR3 has 15 residues. The V end lost 10 bases, the J end lost 5 bases, and 23 bases lay between the germline ends. From germline, CDR1 is MDHEN and CDR2 SYDVKM. Assay: immunoSEQ multiplex PCR; the TCRdb copy retains only in-frame clones and omits some. The data show some 150,000 clones, around 82% seen once. The rearrangement links TRBV28 to TRBJ1-1; perhaps TRBD1 as D (6 bases). This TCR was sampled from a human donor in a cohort sampled during active COVID-19. The sequencing sample was made of peripheral blood. The CDR3 loop reads CATIPPNRVGTEAFF. CDR3 sequence (DNA): TGTGCCACCATTCCCCCAAACAGGGTGGGGACTGAAGCTTTCTTT.